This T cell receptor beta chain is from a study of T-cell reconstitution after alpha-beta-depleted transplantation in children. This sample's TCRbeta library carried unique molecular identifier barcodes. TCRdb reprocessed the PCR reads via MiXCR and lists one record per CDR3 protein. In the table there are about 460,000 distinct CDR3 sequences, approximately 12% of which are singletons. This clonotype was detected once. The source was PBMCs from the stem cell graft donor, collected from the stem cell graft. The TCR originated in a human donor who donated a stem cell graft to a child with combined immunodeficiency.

The CDR3 region has the DNA TGTGCCTGGAGCCAAACCCAGGGGCTAGCGTACTACAATGAGCAGTTCTTC. Its translation: CAWSQTQGLAYYNEQFF. The chain carries TRBV30 and TRBJ2-1; D is perhaps TRBD1 or TRBD2 (6 bases each). This CDR3 contains 17 residues. V gave up 3 bases and J gave up 3 bases, with 21 bases separating them. Germline V gene data show CDR1 as GTSNPN and CDR2 as SVGIG (reference sequence).